In this sample, the clone carrying this T cell receptor (beta chain) turned up a few times. Its cognate antigen is unknown. Profiling relied on immunoSEQ multiplex PCR, and the TCRdb table lists in-frame clones only, not all of them. The sample includes around 52,000 clones, 55% to 70% of them seen just once. CDR3 length equals 16 residues. The data derive from a study of cytotoxic CD8 clonotypes in ibrutinib-treated CLL. Study-wide background: Responses: around 24 partial, 2 complete; after median around 64 months, roughly 14 stayed remitted, approximately twelve progressed.

Study-wide points: Among the clonotypes, public ones were uncommon and contracted or held stable on treatment. An increase in clonality occurred at ibrutinib response, followed by a return toward baseline at progression.

Sequenced material: PBMCs, taken after 24 months of ibrutinib treatment. The receptor was derived from a human donor with chronic lymphocytic leukemia. The rearrangement links TRBV21-1 to TRBJ2-7; whether TRBD2, the table's D call, matches the DNA was not checked. TRBV21-1 is noted as a pseudogene. The CDR3 nucleotides read TGTGCCAGCAGCCGCCGGGAAGCGGGCCACCGGAGCGAGCAGTACTTC. This sequence encodes CASSRREAGHRSEQYF.